The 2 T cell receptor beta chains reported below all come from one sample, sequenced in a study of T-cell memory formation after mild COVID-19. TCRdb ran MiXCR on the 5' RACE reads and lists one entry per CDR3 protein. The table records 350,000 to 450,000 distinct CDR3 sequences, approximately 20% of them present only once. The sequenced sample was PBMCs or a T cell subset sorted from them (not recorded which). The receptors were sampled from an adult woman who had mild COVID-19 (a few samples of this study predate the infection). Cell type and time point are not known.

This rearrangement joins TRBV29-1 to TRBJ2-2, with D possibly matching TRBD1 (6 bases). Germline V gene lookup returns CDR1 SQVTM and CDR2 ANQGSEA. The length of the CDR3 is 13 residues. V gave up 7 bases and J gave up 4 bases, with 13 bases separating them. This CDR3 is CSAGQRTTGELFF. The CDR3 nucleotides are TGCAGCGCCGGACAGAGGACCACCGGGGAGCTGTTTTTT.

This clonotype was found many times. The rearrangement links TRBV6-4 to TRBJ2-3, with 11 nucleotides matching TRBD1. The length of the CDR3 is 19 residues. Germline-derived CDR1 and CDR2 are MRHNA and SNTAGT. The V segment lost 5 bases and the J segment 1 base; nucleotides outside the gene matches: 14. The CDR3 nucleotides are TGTGCCAGCAGTCTAATCCCCTCCGGGACAGGGGGTGGCACAGATACGCAGTATTTT. This gives the protein CASSLIPSGTGGGTDTQYF.